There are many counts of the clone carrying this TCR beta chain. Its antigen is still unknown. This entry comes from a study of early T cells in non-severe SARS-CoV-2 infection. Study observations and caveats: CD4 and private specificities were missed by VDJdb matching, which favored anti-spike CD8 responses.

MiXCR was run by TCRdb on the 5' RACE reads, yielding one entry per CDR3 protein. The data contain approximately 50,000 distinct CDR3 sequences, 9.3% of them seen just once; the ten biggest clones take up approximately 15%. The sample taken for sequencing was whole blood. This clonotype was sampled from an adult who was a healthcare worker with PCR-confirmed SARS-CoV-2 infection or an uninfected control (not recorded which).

CDR3 DNA: TGTGCCAGCAGCTTGGCGGCTGGCAATGAGCAGTTCTTC. Translated, it gives CASSLAAGNEQFF. This chain connects TRBV11-2 to TRBJ2-1; D not resolved. CDR3 size: 13 residues. The V end lost 3 bases, the J end lost 6 bases, and 9 bases lay between the germline ends. CDR1 and CDR2 from the germline V gene are SGHAT and FQNNGV. The variable domain in full, completed from reference TRBV11-2 and TRBJ2-1, reads EAGVAQSPRYKIIEKRQSVAFWCNPISGHATLYWYQQILGQGPKLLIQFQNNGVVDDSQLPKDRFSAERLKGVDSTLKIQPAKLEDSAVYLCASSLAAGNEQFFGPGTRLTVL.